One sample yielded the 23 T cell receptor beta chains listed below, sequenced in a study of blood T cell repertoires in COVID-19. Profiling relied on immunoSEQ multiplex PCR, and the TCRdb table lists in-frame clones only, not all of them. The table lists 250,000 to 300,000 clones, about 87% of them singletons. Sequenced: peripheral blood. The receptors come from a young woman who had recovered from COVID-19.

The J gene is TRBJ2-7, the V gene TRBV30; 9 bases map to TRBD1. The germline gives CDR1 GTSNPN, CDR2 SVGIG (reference sequence). The CDR3 has 16 residues. V lost 2 bases and J lost 6; bases outside the gene matches: 14. The DNA of the CDR3 is TGTGCCTGGAGTCGGCCTAGACAGGGGGGTTTTCGCGAGCAGTACTTC. Protein: CAWSRPRQGGFREQYF.

Only a few counts were recorded for this clone. The V call is TRBV9, the J call TRBJ2-2; a weak D match, TRBD1 (5 bases). Deletions cut 2 bases from V and 4 bases from J, with 9 bases between. The CDR3 length is 14 residues. Per germline, CDR1 SGDLS and CDR2 YYNGEE. The CDR3 here is CASSVRQTTGELFF. CDR3 in DNA: TGTGCCAGCAGCGTTCGACAGACCACCGGGGAGCTGTTTTTT.

The chain links TRBV11-2 to TRBJ2-3, with a tentative D call TRBD2 (5 bases). V was trimmed by 1 base and J by 0 bases, leaving 11 bases between them. This CDR3 comprises 16 residues. Per germline, CDR1 SGHAT and CDR2 FQNNGV. This chain's CDR3 is CASSLVKPGSTDTQYF. CDR3 DNA: TGTGCCAGCAGCTTAGTGAAGCCGGGAAGCACAGATACGCAGTATTTT.

The chain couples TRBV5-1 to TRBJ2-7, with D possibly TRBD1 on 6 matching bases. CDR3 length equals 15 residues. Trimming pared 0 bases from V and 6 bases from J, leaving 16 bases between. Germline assignment: CDR1 SGHRS and CDR2 YFSETQ. In nucleotides, the CDR3 is TGCGCCAGCAGCTTGGAGGCCAGGGGTGGTGGCGAGCAGTACTTC. Amino acid sequence: CASSLEARGGGEQYF.

This sequence joins TRBV11-3 and TRBJ2-1; 12 bases line up with TRBD2. V lost 4 bases to trimming and J lost 5 bases; unmatched junction nucleotides: 3. Germline lookup yields CDR1 SGHNT and CDR2 YENEEA. The length of the CDR3 is 15 residues. CDR3 loop: CASSSRTSGNNEQFF. As DNA, the CDR3 is TGTGCCAGCAGCTCTCGGACTAGCGGGAACAATGAGCAGTTCTTC.

This clone appeared once. V usage is TRBV7-9 and J usage is TRBJ1-2; 8 positions match TRBD1. V was clipped by 3 bases and J by 8 bases; unmatched bases: 11. The CDR3 length is 15 residues. Germline values: CDR1 SEHNR, CDR2 FQNEAQ (reference sequence). Here the CDR3 DNA reads TGTGCCAGCAGCTTCGGGACAGGTCTCCGCGGGGGCTACACCTTC. It translates to CASSFGTGLRGGYTF.

This rearrangement joins TRBV11-3 to TRBJ2-3; the D is unclear. V lost 1 base and J lost 3, with 11 bases in between. The CDR3 totals 15 residues. The germline CDR1 and CDR2 sequences are SGHNT and YENEEA. The CDR3 DNA reads TGTGCCAGCAGCTTAGTCGGTGATACTACAGATACGCAGTATTTT. It is translated as CASSLVGDTTDTQYF.

The J gene is TRBJ2-1, the V gene TRBV28; 8 bases line up with TRBD2. V was clipped by 5 bases and J by 5 bases; unmatched bases: 8. There are 15 residues in the CDR3. The germline CDR1 and CDR2 sequences are MDHEN and SYDVKM. Here the CDR3 reads CASSPSGSPHNEQFF. CDR3 nucleotide sequence: TGTGCCAGCAGTCCTAGCGGGTCGCCCCACAATGAGCAGTTCTTC.

The chain links TRBV2 to TRBJ1-3, with D perhaps TRBD1 (6 bases). CDR1 and CDR2 (germline): SNHLY, FYNNEI. V shed 8 bases and J shed 4 bases, with 12 bases lying between them. The CDR3 is 13 amino acids. The CDR3 bases are TGTGCCAGCGCCGGGACAACGGGAAACACCATATATTTT. Its translation is CASAGTTGNTIYF.

V and J are TRBV2 and TRBJ1-3, with 8 bases lining up with TRBD1. After removal of 7 bases from V and 5 bases from J, the junction contained 7 bases not matched to a gene. CDR3 size: 14 residues. Germline CDR1 and CDR2: SNHLY and FYNNEI. The CDR3 sequence is CASKPDRARNTIYF. DNA for the CDR3: TGTGCCAGCAAACCGGACAGGGCAAGAAACACCATATATTTT.

The rearrangement links TRBV9 to TRBJ1-1; possibly TRBD1 for D (6 bases). CDR1 is SGDLS, CDR2 YYNGEE, per germline. V lost 4 bases, J lost 3 bases, and 16 bases lay in between. There are 15 residues in the CDR3. DNA for the CDR3: TGTGCCAGCAGCCGACAGGCGTCTGTGGACACTGAAGCTTTCTTT. This gives the protein CASSRQASVDTEAFF.

The sample holds many counts of this clone. The chain couples TRBV12-5 to TRBJ1-2, with a weak D call TRBD1 (5 bases). Germline CDR1 and CDR2: LGHNT and FRNRAP. V was trimmed by 0 bases and J by 9 bases, leaving 20 bases between them. The CDR3 spans 16 residues. The CDR3: CASGLVPPDKIFSYTF. CDR3 nucleotides: TGTGCTAGTGGTTTGGTCCCGCCGGACAAAATCTTCAGCTACACCTTC.

CDR3 coding DNA: TGTGCCACCAGTTGGGACAGCGGAAGCAATCAGCCCCAGCATTTT. Its protein product is CATSWDSGSNQPQHF. The chain is built from TRBV15 and TRBJ1-5, with TRBD1 matching over 7 bases. This CDR3 has 15 residues. CDR1 is LNHNV and CDR2 is YYDKDF in the germline V gene (reference sequence). V shed 6 bases, J shed 1 base, and the junction held 6 bases outside the gene matches. Full variable domain (rest looked up from reference TRBV15 and TRBJ1-5): DAMVIQNPRYQVTQFGKPVTLSCSQTLNHNVMYWYQQKSSQAPKLLFHYYDKDFNNEADTPDNFQSRRPNTSFCFLDIRSPGLGDTAMYLCATSWDSGSNQPQHFGDGTRLSIL.

V and J are TRBV19 and TRBJ2-4; D unclear. The CDR3 extends over 15 amino acids. V gave up 7 bases and J gave up 3 bases, with 16 bases separating them. CDR1 and CDR2 (germline): LNHDA, SQIVND (reference sequence). The CDR3 region has the DNA TGTGCCAGTACCCCGCGACTCACTAACAAAAACATTCAGTACTTC. Its protein is CASTPRLTNKNIQYF.

CDR3 residues: CASSLADSFGAFF. CDR3 DNA sequence: TGTGCCAGCAGTTTAGCCGACAGTTTCGGTGCTTTCTTT. The chain combines TRBV12-3 or TRBV12-4 with TRBJ1-1; tentatively, D is TRBD1 (5 bases). V dropped 0 bases and J dropped 11 bases, with 13 bases sitting between them. This CDR3 is built from 13 residues.

This clone came up many times. The rearrangement joins TRBV27 to TRBJ1-3; TRBD1 matches at 7 bases. After removal of 5 bases from V and 1 base from J, the junction contained 8 bases not matched to a gene. This CDR3 spans 16 amino acids. Germline V lookup: CDR1 MNHEY, CDR2 SMNVEV (reference sequence). The CDR3 here is CASSQTGNPSGNTIYF. The CDR3 coding sequence is TGTGCCAGCAGTCAGACAGGGAACCCATCTGGAAACACCATATATTTT.

The chain joins TRBV19 to TRBJ2-6; TRBD1 matches at 7 bases. CDR1 and CDR2 (germline): LNHDA, SQIVND (reference sequence). The CDR3 runs 18 residues. V gave up 4 bases and J gave up 1 base; unmatched junction bases: 10. The CDR3 reads CASSNLGQVGSGANVLTF. For the CDR3, the DNA is TGTGCCAGTAGTAACCTAGGACAGGTAGGGTCTGGGGCCAACGTCCTGACTTTC.

This chain joins TRBV5-1 and TRBJ1-5; no reliable D call. Per the germline V gene, CDR1 is SGHRS and CDR2 is YFSETQ. Deletions cut 4 bases from V and 6 bases from J, with 14 bases between. The CDR3 covers 14 residues. The CDR3 sequence: CASSPTLGGQPQHF. The CDR3 nucleotides are TGCGCCAGCAGCCCTACCTTAGGAGGTCAGCCCCAGCATTTT.

The rearrangement joins TRBV3-1 (or the pseudogene TRBV3-2) to TRBJ1-1; 7 bases are shared with TRBD1. Germline CDR1 LGHDT, CDR2 YNNKEL (reference sequence). The CDR3 contains 14 residues. The V and J ends lost 4 bases and 1 base, in that order; junction bases with no gene match: 3. The CDR3 coding sequence is TGTGCCAGCAGCCCCGGACAGGAGAACACTGAAGCTTTCTTT. Amino acids: CASSPGQENTEAFF.

This chain connects TRBV21-1 to TRBJ2-7; TRBD1, the table's D call, was not compared with the DNA. TRBV21-1 is a recognized pseudogene. This CDR3 region has 15 residues. As DNA, the CDR3 is TGTGCCAGCAGCACTCAGAACAGGGAATCCTACGAGCAGTACTTC. As protein: CASSTQNRESYEQYF.

The chain joins TRBV5-4 to TRBJ2-5; TRBD2 matches at 11 bases. Germline loops: CDR1 SGHNT, CDR2 YYREEE (reference sequence). With V trimmed by 0 bases and J by 4 bases, 5 bases remained unmatched. This CDR3 spans 16 amino acids. CDR3: CASSLVLAGGPETQYF. CDR3 sequence (DNA): TGTGCCAGCAGCTTGGTATTAGCGGGGGGGCCAGAGACCCAGTACTTC. The full variable domain, completed using reference TRBV5-4 and TRBJ2-5, is ETGVTQSPTHLIKTRGQQVTLRCSSQSGHNTVSWYQQALGQGPQFIFQYYREEENGRGNFPPRFSGLQFPNYSSELNVNALELDDSALYLCASSLVLAGGPETQYFGPGTRLLVL.

The chain has TRBV3-1 (or the pseudogene TRBV3-2) and TRBJ1-2; no firm D call. CDR3 length equals 14 residues. V was shortened by 1 base and J by 3 bases, with 9 bases between the two germline ends. Germline CDR1 LGHDT, CDR2 YNNKEL (reference sequence). The CDR3 loop reads CASSQGRLDYGYTF. CDR3 sequence (DNA): TGTGCCAGCAGCCAAGGGAGGTTGGACTATGGCTACACCTTC.

The rearrangement joins TRBV28 to TRBJ1-3; D unclear. The V gene lost 2 bases and the J gene lost 6 bases, with 11 bases spanning the gap. CDR1 is MDHEN, CDR2 SYDVKM, per germline. The CDR3 totals 14 residues. The CDR3 sequence: CASSLGPGENTIYF. The CDR3 DNA sequence: TGTGCCAGCAGTTTAGGTCCAGGTGAAAACACCATATATTTT.